This T cell receptor beta chain is drawn from a study of Tregs in tolerant kidney transplant recipients. Study findings and constraints: Findings come from small patient numbers and require larger validation.

Libraries were prepared by immunoSEQ multiplex PCR; TCRdb keeps only in-frame clonotypes and omits some of them. This sample's clone table lists about 30,000 clones. The CDR3 covers 14 residues. The V gene lost 6 bases and the J gene lost 2 bases, with 11 bases spanning the gap. Germline V gene sequence: CDR1 SSHAT, CDR2 FNYEAQ (reference sequence). As for this clone: Antigen specificity is unknown. Coverage ceases 3 residues before the CDR3 finishes, and the germline J gene fills in the end.

This chain links TRBV7-7 with TRBJ2-1; perhaps TRBD2 as D (5 bases). Material: CD8+ T cells from blood, obtained before the transplant. The clonotype originates from a human donor who received a combined kidney and bone marrow transplant. This CDR3 reads CASRKSGPYNEQFF. The DNA read from the CDR3 is TGTGCCAGCAGAAAAAGCGGCCCCTACAATGAG.